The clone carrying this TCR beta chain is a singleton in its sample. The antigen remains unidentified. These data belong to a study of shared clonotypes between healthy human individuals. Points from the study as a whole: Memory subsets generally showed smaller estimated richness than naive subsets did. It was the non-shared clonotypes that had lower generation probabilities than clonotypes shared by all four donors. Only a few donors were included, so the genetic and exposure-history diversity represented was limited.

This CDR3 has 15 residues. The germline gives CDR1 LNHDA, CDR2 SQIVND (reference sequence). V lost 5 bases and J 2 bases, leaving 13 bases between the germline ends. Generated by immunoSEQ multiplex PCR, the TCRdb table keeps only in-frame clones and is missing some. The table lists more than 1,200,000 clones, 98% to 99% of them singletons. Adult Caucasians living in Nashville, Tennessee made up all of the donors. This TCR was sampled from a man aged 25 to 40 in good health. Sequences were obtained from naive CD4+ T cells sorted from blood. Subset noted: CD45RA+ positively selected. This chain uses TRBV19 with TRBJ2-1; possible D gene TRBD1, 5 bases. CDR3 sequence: CASSRRQLTYNEQFF. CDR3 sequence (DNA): TGTGCCAGTAGTCGCCGACAGCTAACCTACAATGAGCAGTTCTTC. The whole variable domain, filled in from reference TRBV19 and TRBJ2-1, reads DGGITQSPKYLFRKEGQNVTLSCEQNLNHDAMYWYRQDPGQGLRLIYYSQIVNDFQKGDIAEGYSVSREKKESFPLTVTSAQKNPTAFYLCASSRRQLTYNEQFFGPGTRLTVL.